The 19 T cell receptor beta chains below come from one sample, sequenced in a study of cytomegalovirus exposure and HLA in healthy donors. Primers included in the PCR were 60 Vbeta and 13 Jbeta primers. Data came from immunoSEQ multiplex PCR; TCRdb stores just in-frame clones and leaves some out. The sample holds around 100,000 clones; about 70% are singletons and the top ten take approximately 0.9%. The specimen was PBMCs. These receptors came from a woman aged 25 to 45 in good health and CMV-seronegative.

The V gene is TRBV19, the J gene TRBJ2-6, with a possible D match to TRBD1 (5 bases). V lost 6 bases and J lost 4, with 10 bases in between. In germline, CDR1 is LNHDA, CDR2 SQIVND (reference sequence). This CDR3 is built from 14 residues. The CDR3 sequence: CASRAGHGANVLTF. DNA of the CDR3: TGTGCCAGTAGGGCAGGGCACGGGGCCAACGTCCTGACTTTC.

The V call is TRBV4-2, the J call TRBJ2-7, with TRBD2 identical over 7 bases. The CDR3 runs to 16 residues. Germline CDR1 LGHNA, CDR2 YNFKEQ. Unmatched junction bases numbered 16, after V lost 6 bases and J lost 5 bases. The CDR3 is CASRDPGGSEVHEQYF. CDR3 nucleotides: TGTGCCAGCAGGGACCCCGGGGGGTCGGAGGTCCACGAGCAGTACTTC.

The chain has TRBV14 and TRBJ2-7; 7 bases are shared with TRBD1. CDR3 length: 14 residues. Germline V gene sequence: CDR1 SGHDN, CDR2 FVKESK. After removal of 5 bases from V and 2 bases from J, the junction contained 6 bases not matched to a gene. This CDR3 is CASSNRGFAYEQYF. The CDR3 nucleotides read TGTGCCAGCAGCAACAGGGGCTTCGCCTACGAGCAGTACTTC.

The gene calls are TRBV6-5 and TRBJ2-5, with TRBD1 matching 9 bases. The germline CDR1 and CDR2 sequences are MNHEY and SVGAGI. V shed 6 bases, J shed 5 bases, and the junction held 7 bases outside the gene matches. This CDR3 is 14 amino acids long. The chain's CDR3 is CASRNRGLGETQYF. Here the CDR3 DNA reads TGTGCCAGCAGGAACAGGGGGCTTGGCGAGACCCAGTACTTC.

The chain couples TRBV7-9 to TRBJ2-1, with TRBD2 identical over 11 bases. The CDR3 length is 16 residues. The trim removed 4 bases at V and 7 bases at J, leaving 9 bases unmatched. Germline-derived CDR1 and CDR2 are SEHNR and FQNEAQ (reference sequence). The CDR3 protein is CASSSGSGGAGNEQFF. CDR3 DNA: TGTGCCAGCAGCTCGGGTAGCGGGGGGGCTGGGAATGAGCAGTTCTTC.

CDR3 bases: TGTGGATGTAGGGGAGGGAACACTGAAGCTTTCTTT. It yields the protein CGCRGGNTEAFF. V is TRBV11-3 and J is TRBJ1-1, with D perhaps matching TRBD1 (5 bases). This CDR3 is built from 12 residues. Germline assignment: CDR1 SGHNT and CDR2 YENEEA.

The chain employs TRBV28 and TRBJ2-7; weak D call: TRBD1 (5 bases). Deletions cut 4 bases from V and 6 bases from J, with 13 bases between. The germline CDR1 and CDR2 sequences are MDHEN and SYDVKM. This CDR3 spans 13 amino acids. CDR3 amino acids: CASSSRPRGEQYF. For the CDR3, the DNA is TGTGCCAGCAGTTCCCGGCCTAGGGGCGAGCAGTACTTC.

V is TRBV5-1 and J is TRBJ1-1; D is undetermined. This CDR3 has 15 amino acids. Trimming removed 3 bases from V and 5 bases from J, with 17 bases in between. Per the germline V gene, CDR1 is SGHRS and CDR2 is YFSETQ. The CDR3 bases are TGCGCCAGCAGCTCTCGAGGACCGCCGGGAACTGAAGCTTTCTTT. It codes for CASSSRGPPGTEAFF.

This chain connects TRBV7-2 to TRBJ1-1; the match to TRBD1 covers 8 bases. The germline V gene has CDR1 SGHTA and CDR2 FQGNSA. V lost 7 bases, J lost 3 bases, and 4 bases stayed unmatched. The CDR3 length is 13 residues. In DNA, the CDR3 is TGTGCCAGCAAAGACAGGGGTGACACTGAAGCTTTCTTT. Translation gives CASKDRGDTEAFF.

Regarding this clone: An end of the junction does not agree with germline; a read error may underlie this. V usage is TRBV5-6 and J usage is TRBJ1-2; tentatively, D is TRBD1 (5 bases). The CDR3 is 16 residues long. The germline gives CDR1 SGHDT, CDR2 YYEEEE. CDR3 loop: CASSTPNPTGDYGYPF. CDR3 sequence (DNA): TGTGCCAGCAGCACTCCAAACCCTACAGGAGATTATGGCTACCCCTTC. Full variable domain (rest looked up from reference TRBV5-6 and TRBJ1-2): DAGVTQSPTHLIKTRGQQVTLRCSPKSGHDTVSWYQQALGQGPQFIFQYYEEEERQRGNFPDRFSGHQFPNYSSELNVNALLLGDSALYLCASSTPNPTGDYGYPFGSGTRLTVV.

This clone was found once. The chain has TRBV7-9 and TRBJ1-2; 7 bases match TRBD1. Germline assignment: CDR1 SEHNR and CDR2 FQNEAQ (reference sequence). The CDR3 runs to 15 residues. Trimming took 5 bases from V and 4 from J; bases not matched to a gene: 10. The CDR3 DNA follows: TGTGCCAGCAGCCGAGCCGACAGGGAGATCTATGGCTACACCTTC. Protein product: CASSRADREIYGYTF.

The chain combines TRBV6-5 with TRBJ1-5, with TRBD1 matching 9 bases. J lost 1 base, V lost 5 bases, and 3 bases had no gene match. From germline, CDR1 is MNHEY and CDR2 SVGAGI. The CDR3 has 15 residues. CDR3: CASSTDRGSNQPQHF. As DNA, the CDR3 is TGTGCCAGCAGTACGGACAGGGGAAGCAATCAGCCCCAGCATTTT.

This chain joins TRBV4-2 and TRBJ2-1, with D maybe TRBD1 (6 bases). The V gene lost 2 bases and the J gene lost 2 bases, with 16 bases spanning the gap. The length of the CDR3 is 17 residues. Germline-derived CDR1 and CDR2 are LGHNA and YNFKEQ. This CDR3 reads CASSQTPQGYPYNEQFF. The CDR3 DNA is TGTGCCAGCAGCCAAACCCCGCAGGGGTACCCCTACAATGAGCAGTTCTTC.

The CDR3 reads CASSPGTIANYGYTF. The CDR3 nucleotides are TGTGCCAGCTCACCCGGAACTATTGCTAACTATGGCTACACCTTC. The rearrangement joins TRBV18 to TRBJ1-2; D gene ambiguous. The CDR3 contains 15 residues. The V end was cut by 3 bases, the J end by 0 bases, with 11 bases between. Germline V lookup: CDR1 KGHSH, CDR2 LQKENI.

The V gene is TRBV4-3, the J gene TRBJ1-6; 7 bases match TRBD1. Unmatched junction bases numbered 7, after V lost 3 bases and J lost 8 bases. CDR1 LGHNA and CDR2 YSLEER come from the germline V gene. The CDR3 loop spans 15 amino acids. CDR3 coding DNA: TGCGCCAGCAGCCAGGCCGGGACAGAAGATTCACCCCTCCACTTT. It specifies CASSQAGTEDSPLHF.

The DNA of the CDR3 is TGCGCCAGCAGCTTGGGGGGACTAGCGATACAAGAGACCCAGTACTTC. Encoded protein: CASSLGGLAIQETQYF. The chain recombines TRBV5-1 with TRBJ2-5, with 10 nucleotides matching TRBD2. With 0 bases clipped from V and 2 bases from J, the junction kept 4 bases outside the gene matches. This CDR3 is built from 16 residues. Germline V gene sequence: CDR1 SGHRS, CDR2 YFSETQ.

The J gene is TRBJ1-2, the V gene TRBV29-1; TRBD1 matches at 8 bases. The CDR3 has 13 residues. The V gene's germline CDR1 is SQVTM and CDR2 ANQGSEA. Trimming took 5 bases from V and 8 from J; bases not matched to a gene: 10. The CDR3 region is CSVTPTGVRGYTF. CDR3 coding DNA: TGCAGCGTTACCCCGACAGGGGTCCGGGGCTACACCTTC.

J is TRBJ1-2 and V is TRBV5-1; no clear D. Deletions cut 0 bases from V and 2 bases from J, with 17 bases between. The CDR3 totals 17 residues. The germline V gene encodes CDR1 SGHRS and CDR2 YFSETQ. The CDR3 sequence is CASSLAGLNTGNYGYTF. Written as DNA, the CDR3 is TGCGCCAGCAGCTTGGCCGGGTTAAACACGGGGAACTATGGCTACACCTTC.

The chain links TRBV27 to TRBJ2-1; TRBD2 agrees at 11 bases. The ends lost 1 base at V and 2 bases at J; junction bases unmatched: 4. The CDR3 runs to 17 residues. Germline CDR1 is MNHEY and CDR2 is SMNVEV (reference sequence). As DNA, the CDR3 is TGTGCCAGCAGTTTATTAGCGGGAGGGCCCACCTACAATGAGCAGTTCTTC. Its protein is CASSLLAGGPTYNEQFF.